This T cell receptor (beta chain) emerged from a study of cytomegalovirus exposure and HLA in healthy donors. Findings and limits, study-wide: The CMV antigen specificity of a few CMV-associated chains was confirmed through in vitro analysis.

As to this clone: Its specificity is unknown.

Repertoires were generated with immunoSEQ multiplex PCR, while TCRdb's copy carries only in-frame clones and drops some. The table records 120,000 or so clones, more than 70% of them present only once. This clonotype was sampled from a woman aged 18-29 years in good health and CMV-seronegative. The sequenced sample consisted of PBMCs.

The CDR3 sequence is CASSPQGRGISYEQYF. Here the CDR3 DNA reads TGTGCCAGCTCACCTCAGGGACGGGGGATCTCCTACGAGCAGTACTTC. The chain combines TRBV18 with TRBJ2-7; tentative D call: TRBD2 (6 bases). Trimming took 3 bases from V and 0 from J, leaving 15 bases between them. This CDR3 spans 16 amino acids. Germline assignment: CDR1 KGHSH and CDR2 LQKENI.